A single sample gave rise to the 26 T cell receptor beta chains below, sequenced in a study of T cells after yellow fever vaccination (dated by TCRdb to 2018 to 2020). What the treatment or condition label conveys for this sample: live attenuated yellow fever vaccine strain. Library creation used 5' RACE. Instrument used: Illumina NovaSeq 6000. TCRdb's own reprocessing of the public reads used fastp at Q25 and MiXCR and kept productive beta chains. Here each entry gathers all rows of one CDR3 protein and keeps the most common genes and DNA. The sample data list some 350,000 distinct CDR3 sequences, and 3% to 4.5% of these were observed just once. 20% to 25% of the sample is held by the ten biggest clonotypes. Sequenced here: PBMCs, sampled 5 days after the yellow fever booster vaccination. The receptors were sampled from a man between 18 and 35 years old who received the YFV17D yellow fever vaccine.

The chain joins TRBV5-1 to TRBJ2-7; D is possibly TRBD1 (5 bases). Trimming shortened V by 1 base and J by 3 bases, and 11 bases separated the two germline ends. The germline CDR1 and CDR2 sequences are SGHRS and YFSETQ. The CDR3 loop spans 14 amino acids. DNA for the CDR3: TGCGCCAGCAGCTTGCAACAAGGGGTCTACGAGCAGTACTTC. Translating gives CASSLQQGVYEQYF.

Many counts were recorded for this clonotype. The rearrangement uses TRBV4-1 and TRBJ2-2; the D is unclear. Per germline, CDR1 MGHRA and CDR2 YSYEKL. This CDR3 region has 14 residues. With 7 bases removed from V and 3 bases from J, the gap between germline ends came to 12 bases. The CDR3 region is CASTSKKDTGELFF. CDR3 coding DNA: TGCGCCAGCACCTCCAAGAAGGACACCGGGGAGCTGTTTTTT.

This clonotype came up a few times. The chain joins TRBV19 to TRBJ1-5; no definite D call. CDR1 and CDR2 from the germline V gene are LNHDA and SQIVND (reference sequence). The CDR3 spans 17 residues. V lost 5 bases and J lost 3, with 20 bases in between. Written as DNA, the CDR3 is TGTGCCAGTAGTCCTTTTGGGCTTCGGGATGACAATCAGCCCCAGCATTTT. Amino acids: CASSPFGLRDDNQPQHF.

This chain joins TRBV5-1 and TRBJ2-7; D call uncertain. Looked up from germline, CDR1 is SGHRS and CDR2 is YFSETQ. V dropped 8 bases and J dropped 4 bases, with 10 bases sitting between them. The CDR3 is 11 residues long. CDR3 sequence (DNA): TGCGCCAGGTTCCCCTATTACGAGCAGTACTTC. Protein product: CARFPYYEQYF.

There are many counts of this clonotype. The chain recombines TRBV12-3 or TRBV12-4 with TRBJ2-1, with 12 bases matching TRBD2. CDR3 length equals 14 residues. V shed 9 bases, J shed 8 bases, and the junction held 8 bases outside the gene matches. CDR3 sequence reads: CASQLAGGRDEQFF. CDR3 DNA: TGTGCCAGTCAGCTAGCGGGGGGGCGGGATGAGCAGTTCTTC.

In its sample, this clonotype was seen a few times. The genes are TRBV12-3 or TRBV12-4 and TRBJ2-3; 14 bases match TRBD2. This CDR3 contains 17 residues. Trimming at V came to 5 bases and at J to 2 bases, leaving 6 bases not matched to a gene. CDR3 residues: CASSRRLAGGNTDTQYF. The CDR3 nucleotides read TGTGCCAGCAGTCGAAGACTAGCGGGGGGGAACACAGATACGCAGTATTTT.

The chain carries TRBV19 and TRBJ1-3, with D uncertain. Germline CDR1 is LNHDA and CDR2 is SQIVND (reference sequence). This CDR3 has 15 residues. The V end was cut by 7 bases, the J end by 0 bases, with 13 bases between. The CDR3, as DNA: TGTGCCAGTATCCCGGGCCAATTCTCTGGAAACACCATATATTTT. This sequence encodes CASIPGQFSGNTIYF.

CDR3: CASSGQNEQFF. CDR3 DNA sequence: TGTGCCAGCAGTGGGCAAAATGAGCAGTTCTTC. V usage is TRBV25-1 and J usage is TRBJ2-1; D is unclear. CDR1 and CDR2 (germline): MGHDK, SYGVNS. The CDR3 contains 11 residues. Trimming removed 4 bases from V and 7 bases from J, with 5 bases in between.

The rearrangement joins TRBV10-3 to TRBJ2-7; a weak D match, TRBD2 (5 bases). Per the germline V gene, CDR1 is ENHRY and CDR2 is SYGVKD. Trimming shortened V by 11 bases and J by 4 bases, and 21 bases separated the two germline ends. This CDR3 region has 14 residues. The CDR3 region is CAVSSPRDGYEQYF. In nucleotides, the CDR3 is TGTGCCGTCTCTAGCCCCCGAGATGGATACGAGCAGTACTTC.

Concerning this clonotype: Relative to the germline gene, one junction end is altered; a read error may explain this. The genes are TRBV27 and TRBJ1-6; D is undetermined. CDR1 and CDR2 (germline): MNHEY, SMNVEV (reference sequence). The CDR3 sequence is 12 residues long. The CDR3 region is CASSPPNSPLLF. The CDR3 DNA reads as TGTGCCAGCAGTCCACCCAATTCACCCCTCCTCTTT.

The genes are TRBV7-2 and TRBJ1-4; 8 nucleotides align to TRBD1. In germline, CDR1 is SGHTA, CDR2 FQGNSA. This CDR3 has 14 residues. V was pared by 1 base and J by 8 bases, with 3 bases of the junction left unmatched. The chain's CDR3 is CASSLDRGDEKLFF. DNA for the CDR3: TGTGCCAGCAGCTTAGACAGGGGGGACGAAAAACTGTTTTTT.

In this sample, this clonotype turned up a few times. V gene TRBV7-2 combines with J gene TRBJ2-7; maybe TRBD2 (7 bases). This CDR3 contains 15 residues. CDR1 is SGHTA and CDR2 is FQGNSA in the germline V gene. V was shortened by 6 bases and J by 6 bases, with 21 bases between the two germline ends. CDR3 residues: CASRSGLGGGREQYF. CDR3 bases: TGTGCCAGCAGGTCGGGACTTGGGGGGGGCCGCGAGCAGTACTTC.

The chain is built from TRBV29-1 and TRBJ2-1; 8 positions agree with TRBD1. This CDR3 spans 14 amino acids. Germline V CDR1 and CDR2: SQVTM, ANQGSEA. J was trimmed by 5 bases and V by 2 bases; bases with no gene match: 5. The CDR3 protein is CSVEKGTGNNEQFF. CDR3 coding DNA: TGCAGCGTTGAAAAAGGGACAGGTAACAATGAGCAGTTCTTC.

This clonotype has a count of ten or more. V is TRBV6-5 and J is TRBJ2-7, with a possible D match to TRBD2 (5 bases). CDR1 is MNHEY and CDR2 is SVGAGI in the germline V gene. The CDR3 totals 15 residues. Trimming took 2 bases from V and 3 from J, leaving 14 bases between them. CDR3 in DNA: TGTGCCAGCAGTTACCAGCGAGGAGCGGACTACGAGCAGTACTTC. It specifies CASSYQRGADYEQYF.

This clonotype was seen ten or more times. This rearrangement joins TRBV6-5 to TRBJ2-3, with 7 bases lining up with TRBD2. The ends lost 2 bases at V and 3 bases at J; junction bases unmatched: 8. Per germline, CDR1 MNHEY and CDR2 SVGAGI. The CDR3 sequence is 16 residues long. As DNA, the CDR3 is TGTGCCAGCAGTTACCGAGCGGGGTTAGGGACAGATACGCAGTATTTT. This encodes CASSYRAGLGTDTQYF.

The chain joins TRBV7-2 to TRBJ2-1, with D possibly matching TRBD1 (5 bases). There are 13 residues in the CDR3. V shed 2 bases and J shed 5 bases, with 7 bases lying between them. Germline V gene data show CDR1 as SGHTA and CDR2 as FQGNSA. In DNA, the CDR3 is TGTGCCAGCAGCTTACCACAGGACAATGAGCAGTTCTTC. Translating gives CASSLPQDNEQFF.

This clonotype has just a few counts. This chain uses TRBV7-2 with TRBJ2-5, with D uncertain. This CDR3 has 14 residues. Germline CDR1 reads SGHTA; CDR2 reads FQGNSA. The V and J ends lost 5 bases and 1 base respectively, with 11 bases between them. The CDR3 DNA sequence: TGTGCCAGCAGCCTCCTTTCCCTCCAAGAGACCCAGTACTTC. It translates to CASSLLSLQETQYF.

The sample holds a few counts of this clonotype. This CDR3 is CAISNGGNYEQYV. The CDR3 coding sequence is TGTGCCATCAGCAACGGAGGGAACTACGAGCAGTACGTC. The rearrangement uses TRBV10-3 and TRBJ2-7, with TRBD2 as a possible D gene (6 bases). Trimming pared 6 bases from V and 3 bases from J, leaving 12 bases between. CDR1 and CDR2 (germline): ENHRY, SYGVKD. The length of the CDR3 is 13 residues.

This clonotype was seen a few times. J is TRBJ2-5 and V is TRBV4-1; 8 nucleotides align to TRBD1. There are 18 residues in the CDR3. Germline V gene data show CDR1 as MGHRA and CDR2 as YSYEKL. Trimming cost V 1 base and J 2 bases; bases outside gene matches: 12. For the CDR3, the DNA is TGCGCCAGCAGCCAAGGGGGGAGACAGGGGCGAACTCAAGAGACCCAGTACTTC. Translation gives CASSQGGRQGRTQETQYF.

This clonotype occurred many times. The CDR3 here is CASSSLRTGGGRETQYF. The CDR3 nucleotides are TGCGCCAGCAGCTCCCTCAGGACAGGGGGCGGCCGCGAGACCCAGTACTTC. This chain uses TRBV5-1 with TRBJ2-5, with TRBD1 identical over 11 bases. The ends lost 3 bases at V and 5 bases at J; junction bases unmatched: 12. The CDR3 spans 17 residues. Per germline, CDR1 SGHRS and CDR2 YFSETQ.

This clonotype was seen repeatedly, ten times or more. The chain is built from TRBV20-1 and TRBJ2-5; 10 bases are shared with TRBD2. This CDR3 contains 16 residues. Germline values: CDR1 DFQATT, CDR2 SNEGSKA (reference sequence). V dropped 1 base and J dropped 2; count of bases not matched to a gene: 7. The CDR3 region is CSARAVLAGEQETQYF. DNA for the CDR3: TGCAGTGCTAGAGCCGTTCTAGCGGGGGAACAAGAGACCCAGTACTTC.

This clonotype was seen repeatedly, ten times or more. The chain uses TRBV5-1 and TRBJ1-1; 8 bases match TRBD1. The trim removed 4 bases at V and 4 bases at J, leaving 9 bases unmatched. The germline gives CDR1 SGHRS, CDR2 YFSETQ. CDR3 length: 15 amino acids. CDR3 sequence: CASSPGTGLATEAFF. CDR3 nucleotides: TGCGCCAGCAGCCCGGGGACAGGACTCGCCACTGAAGCTTTCTTT.

The chain links TRBV27 to TRBJ2-6; a possible D gene is TRBD1 (6 bases). CDR1 is MNHEY and CDR2 is SMNVEV in the germline V gene (reference sequence). V lost 5 bases and J 2 bases, leaving 10 bases between the germline ends. This CDR3 is 15 amino acids long. CDR3 nucleotide sequence: TGTGCCAGCAGTGTGGCAGGGGCTGGGGCCAACGTCCTGACTTTC. Protein sequence: CASSVAGAGANVLTF.

This clonotype was observed at least ten times. The V gene is TRBV6-5, the J gene TRBJ2-1; D call uncertain. Trimming stripped 4 bases from V and 0 bases from J, with 13 bases between. The germline CDR1 and CDR2 sequences are MNHEY and SVGAGI. The CDR3 has 16 residues. Here the CDR3 reads CASSSTGSSSYNEQFF. CDR3 bases: TGTGCCAGCAGTTCGACTGGAAGTAGCTCCTACAATGAGCAGTTCTTC.

This clonotype came up a few times. V gene TRBV7-7 combines with J gene TRBJ2-5, with 8 nucleotides matching TRBD2. V dropped 3 bases and J dropped 4; count of bases not matched to a gene: 10. Germline V CDR1 and CDR2: SSHAT, FNYEAQ (reference sequence). The CDR3 extends over 16 amino acids. CDR3 in amino acids: CASSFGSGGSGETQYF. In DNA, the CDR3 is TGTGCCAGCAGCTTTGGAAGCGGGGGAAGTGGAGAGACCCAGTACTTC.

CDR3 coding DNA: TGTGCCAGTAGTATATACACAGGCAGCTCCTACGAGCAGTACTTC. This gives the protein CASSIYTGSSYEQYF. This chain connects TRBV19 to TRBJ2-7, with D perhaps matching TRBD1 (5 bases). CDR3 size: 15 residues. Trimming took off 2 bases at V and 0 bases at J, with 11 bases between the two ends. Germline V gene lookup returns CDR1 LNHDA and CDR2 SQIVND (reference sequence).